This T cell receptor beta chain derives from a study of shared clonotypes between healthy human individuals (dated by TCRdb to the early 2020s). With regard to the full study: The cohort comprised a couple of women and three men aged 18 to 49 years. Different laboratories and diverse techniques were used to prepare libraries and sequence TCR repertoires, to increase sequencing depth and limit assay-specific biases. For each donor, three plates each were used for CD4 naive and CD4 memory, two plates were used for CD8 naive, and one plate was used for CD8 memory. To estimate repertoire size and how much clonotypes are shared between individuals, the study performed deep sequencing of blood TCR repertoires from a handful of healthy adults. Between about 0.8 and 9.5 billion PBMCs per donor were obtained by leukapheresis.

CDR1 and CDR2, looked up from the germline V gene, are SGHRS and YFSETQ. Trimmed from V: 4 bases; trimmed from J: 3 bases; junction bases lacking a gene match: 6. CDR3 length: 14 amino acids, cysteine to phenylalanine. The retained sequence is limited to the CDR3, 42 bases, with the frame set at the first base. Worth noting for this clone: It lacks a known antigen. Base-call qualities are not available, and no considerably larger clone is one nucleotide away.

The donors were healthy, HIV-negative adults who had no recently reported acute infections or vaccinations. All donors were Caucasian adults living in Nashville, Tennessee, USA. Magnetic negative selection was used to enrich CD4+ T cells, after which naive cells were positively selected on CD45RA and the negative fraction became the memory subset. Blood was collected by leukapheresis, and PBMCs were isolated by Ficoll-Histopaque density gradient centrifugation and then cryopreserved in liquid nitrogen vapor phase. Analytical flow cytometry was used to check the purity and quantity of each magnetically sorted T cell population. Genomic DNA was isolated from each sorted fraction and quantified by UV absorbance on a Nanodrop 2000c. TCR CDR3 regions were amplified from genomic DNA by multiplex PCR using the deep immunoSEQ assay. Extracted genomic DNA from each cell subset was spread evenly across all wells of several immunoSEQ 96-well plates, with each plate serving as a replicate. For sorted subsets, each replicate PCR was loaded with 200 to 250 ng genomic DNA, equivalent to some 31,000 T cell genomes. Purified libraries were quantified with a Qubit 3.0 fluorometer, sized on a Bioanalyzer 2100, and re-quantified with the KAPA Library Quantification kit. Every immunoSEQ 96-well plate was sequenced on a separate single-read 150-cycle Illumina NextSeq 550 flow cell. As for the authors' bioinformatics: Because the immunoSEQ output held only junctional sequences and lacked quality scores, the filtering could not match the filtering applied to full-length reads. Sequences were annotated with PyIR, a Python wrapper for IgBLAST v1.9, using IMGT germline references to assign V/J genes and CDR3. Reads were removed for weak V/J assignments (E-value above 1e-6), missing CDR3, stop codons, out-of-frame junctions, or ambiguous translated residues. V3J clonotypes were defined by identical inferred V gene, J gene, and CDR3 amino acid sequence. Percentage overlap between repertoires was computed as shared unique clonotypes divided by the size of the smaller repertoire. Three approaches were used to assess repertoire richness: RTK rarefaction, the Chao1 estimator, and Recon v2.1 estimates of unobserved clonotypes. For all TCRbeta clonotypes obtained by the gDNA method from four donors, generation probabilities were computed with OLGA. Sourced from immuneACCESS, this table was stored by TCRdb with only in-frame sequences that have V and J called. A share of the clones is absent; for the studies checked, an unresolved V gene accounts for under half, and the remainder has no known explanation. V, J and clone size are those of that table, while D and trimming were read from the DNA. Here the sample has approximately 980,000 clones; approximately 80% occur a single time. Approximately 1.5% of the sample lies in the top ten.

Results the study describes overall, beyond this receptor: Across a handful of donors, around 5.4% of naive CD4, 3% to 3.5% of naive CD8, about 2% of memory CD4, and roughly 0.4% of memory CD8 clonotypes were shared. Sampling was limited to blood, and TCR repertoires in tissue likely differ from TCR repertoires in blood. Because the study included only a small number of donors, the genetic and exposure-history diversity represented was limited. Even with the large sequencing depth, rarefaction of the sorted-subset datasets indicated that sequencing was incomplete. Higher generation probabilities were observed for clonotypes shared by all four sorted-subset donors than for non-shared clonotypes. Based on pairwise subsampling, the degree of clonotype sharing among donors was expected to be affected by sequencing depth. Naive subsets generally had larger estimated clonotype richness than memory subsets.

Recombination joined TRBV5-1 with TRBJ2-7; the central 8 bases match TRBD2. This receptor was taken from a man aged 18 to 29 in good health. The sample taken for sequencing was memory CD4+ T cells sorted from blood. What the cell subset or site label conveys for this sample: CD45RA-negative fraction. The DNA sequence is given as TGCGCCAGCAGCCCTGGGACTAGGTTCTACGAGCAGTACTTC. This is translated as CASSPGTRFYEQYF.